The 18 T cell receptor beta chains presented below share a single source sample, sequenced in a study of blood T cell repertoires in COVID-19. The repertoire was sequenced with immunoSEQ multiplex PCR; TCRdb's copy has only in-frame clones and lacks some. The profile shows 200,000 or so clones, more than 80% of them singletons. Sequencing was performed on PBMCs or T cells enriched from blood (not recorded which). The source is a man aged 60 to 75 who had recovered from COVID-19.

This sequence joins TRBV2 and TRBJ2-7; D might be TRBD1 (5 bases). The CDR3 runs 12 residues. V lost 6 bases and J lost 3, with 9 bases in between. Germline lookup yields CDR1 SNHLY and CDR2 FYNNEI. Here the CDR3 DNA reads TGTGCCAGCAGGACAGCCCTCTACGAGCAGTACTTC. Translating it yields CASRTALYEQYF.

The V gene is TRBV10-3, the J gene TRBJ1-1; D not resolved. Looked up from germline, CDR1 is ENHRY and CDR2 is SYGVKD. This CDR3 has 12 residues. Trimming pared 3 bases from V and 6 bases from J, leaving 8 bases between. The CDR3 DNA follows: TGTGCCATCAGTGAATCAGGTTCTGAAGCTTTCTTT. Its translation: CAISESGSEAFF.

V gene TRBV7-9 combines with J gene TRBJ1-4; possibly TRBD1 for D (5 bases). The CDR3 runs to 14 residues. The germline gives CDR1 SEHNR, CDR2 FQNEAQ (reference sequence). The V end lost 10 bases, the J end lost 0 bases, and 12 bases lay between the germline ends. CDR3: CATGTAATNEKLFF. The DNA for the CDR3 is TGTGCCACCGGGACTGCGGCAACTAATGAAAAACTGTTTTTT.

The V gene is TRBV19, the J gene TRBJ2-3; 8 nucleotides match TRBD2. This CDR3 has 15 residues. V dropped 6 bases and J dropped 1; count of bases not matched to a gene: 6. Looked up from germline, CDR1 is LNHDA and CDR2 is SQIVND (reference sequence). The CDR3 sequence is CASRRTSLRTDTQYF. CDR3 coding DNA: TGTGCCAGTAGACGGACTAGCCTCCGCACAGATACGCAGTATTTT.

V gene TRBV19 combines with J gene TRBJ1-6, with TRBD1 matching over 8 bases. Germline V gives CDR1 LNHDA, CDR2 SQIVND (reference sequence). The V segment lost 3 bases and the J segment 9 bases; nucleotides outside the gene matches: 7. The CDR3 consists of 15 residues. The CDR3 DNA sequence: TGTGCCAGTAGTATGACAGGGGATGTATTTTCACCCCTCCACTTT. Translation: CASSMTGDVFSPLHF.

The V gene is TRBV4-2, the J gene TRBJ1-2; 9 bases fit TRBD1. CDR3 length: 16 amino acids. V trimming: 4 bases; J trimming: 0 bases; junction bases outside the gene matches: 6. Germline V gene data show CDR1 as LGHNA and CDR2 as YNFKEQ. The CDR3: CASSRGQGSTNYGYTF. CDR3 DNA: TGTGCCAGCAGCCGGGGACAGGGTAGCACTAACTATGGCTACACCTTC.

The V and J genes are TRBV9 and TRBJ1-1; TRBD1 matches at 8 bases. The V gene's germline CDR1 is SGDLS and CDR2 YYNGEE. The length of the CDR3 is 15 residues. The ends lost 4 bases at V and 5 bases at J; junction bases unmatched: 10. CDR3 sequence: CASSSRRTGNTEAFF. The CDR3 DNA reads as TGTGCCAGCAGCTCTAGAAGGACAGGGAATACTGAAGCTTTCTTT.

V gene TRBV7-2 combines with J gene TRBJ2-7; D perhaps matches TRBD1 (6 bases). This CDR3 has 17 residues. V shed 0 bases and J shed 2 bases, with 17 bases lying between them. The V gene's germline CDR1 is SGHTA and CDR2 FQGNSA. The CDR3 sequence: CASSLAALGRGTYEQYF. The CDR3 DNA is TGTGCCAGCAGCTTAGCGGCCCTGGGCAGGGGAACCTACGAGCAGTACTTC.

The V and J genes are TRBV7-9 and TRBJ2-7, with 9 bases fitting TRBD1. After removal of 4 bases from V and 4 bases from J, the junction contained 5 bases not matched to a gene. The CDR3 is 14 residues long. CDR1 and CDR2 from the germline V gene are SEHNR and FQNEAQ (reference sequence). This CDR3 is CASSSYRGRYEQYF. The CDR3 nucleotides are TGTGCCAGCAGCTCCTACAGGGGGCGTTACGAGCAGTACTTC.

This clone was seen many times. The gene calls are TRBV11-2 and TRBJ2-4; TRBD1 matches 7 bases. CDR1 SGHAT and CDR2 FQNNGV come from the germline V gene. The CDR3 is 16 residues long. The J segment lost 7 bases and the V segment lost 1 base, leaving 10 bases of the junction unmatched. The CDR3 reads CASSLVIFRGRNIQYF. The CDR3 DNA follows: TGTGCCAGCAGCTTAGTAATTTTTAGGGGGCGGAACATTCAGTACTTC. Based on the CDR3 plus reference TRBV11-2 and TRBJ2-4, the full variable domain is EAGVAQSPRYKIIEKRQSVAFWCNPISGHATLYWYQQILGQGPKLLIQFQNNGVVDDSQLPKDRFSAERLKGVDSTLKIQPAKLEDSAVYLCASSLVIFRGRNIQYFGAGTRLSVL.

The rearrangement joins TRBV11-2 to TRBJ1-3; no clear D. Trimming took off 5 bases at V and 0 bases at J, with 20 bases between the two ends. Germline values: CDR1 SGHAT, CDR2 FQNNGV. There are 18 residues in the CDR3. DNA for the CDR3: TGTGCCAGCAGCCGCGCTCCGCCCTCGGTCCTCTCTGGAAACACCATATATTTT. Protein product: CASSRAPPSVLSGNTIYF.

J is TRBJ2-7 and V is TRBV7-8; 8 bases match TRBD1. The V gene end was trimmed by 5 bases and the J gene end by 7 bases; junction bases not matched to a gene: 10. The CDR3 spans 14 residues. The V gene's germline CDR1 is SGHVS and CDR2 FQNEAQ. This CDR3 is CASSPGQGPPEQYF. The CDR3 DNA reads as TGTGCCAGCAGCCCTGGACAGGGACCCCCTGAGCAGTACTTC. Drawing the rest from reference TRBV7-8 and TRBJ2-7, the complete variable domain is GAGVSQSPRYKVAKRGQDVALRCDPISGHVSLFWYQQALGQGPEFLTYFQNEAQLDKSGLPSDRFFAERPEGSVSTLKIQRTQQEDSAVYLCASSPGQGPPEQYFGPGTRLTVT.

The rearrangement uses TRBV18 and TRBJ1-1; D call uncertain. Germline CDR1 KGHSH, CDR2 LQKENI. V lost 3 bases and J 3 bases, leaving 11 bases between the germline ends. The CDR3 runs to 14 residues. This CDR3 is CASSPRAVDTEAFF. The CDR3 nucleotides are TGTGCCAGCTCACCTCGAGCCGTAGACACTGAAGCTTTCTTT.

This sequence joins TRBV9 and TRBJ2-3, with TRBD2 as a possible D gene (7 bases). Looked up from germline, CDR1 is SGDLS and CDR2 is YYNGEE. This CDR3 comprises 17 residues. The ends were cut back, 0 bases at V and 3 bases at J, with 17 bases in the middle. DNA of the CDR3: TGTGCCAGCAGCGTAGCTCAGGGGAGGGGTCCTACAGATACGCAGTATTTT. As protein: CASSVAQGRGPTDTQYF. Full variable domain (outside the CDR3, taken from reference TRBV9 and TRBJ2-3): DSGVTQTPKHLITATGQRVTLRCSPRSGDLSVYWYQQSLDQGLQFLIQYYNGEERAKGNILERFSAQQFPDLHSELNLSSLELGDSALYFCASSVAQGRGPTDTQYFGPGTRLTVL.

This clone has just one count. This chain connects TRBV29-1 to TRBJ1-2; maybe TRBD1 (6 bases). CDR1 SQVTM and CDR2 ANQGSEA come from the germline V gene. The germline V and J ends were trimmed by 6 bases and 4 bases, with 12 bases remaining between them. This CDR3 contains 12 residues. The CDR3 loop reads CSVIQGGYGYTF. For the CDR3, the DNA is TGCAGCGTGATACAGGGTGGCTATGGCTACACCTTC.

The V call is TRBV12-5, the J call TRBJ2-1; 9 bases fit TRBD1. CDR1 and CDR2 from the germline V gene are LGHNT and FRNRAP. Trimming removed 6 bases from V and 7 bases from J; junction bases left unmatched: 10. This CDR3 comprises 15 residues. The CDR3: CASGAGTGLINEQFF. DNA for the CDR3: TGTGCTAGTGGGGCCGGGACAGGGTTAATAAATGAGCAGTTCTTC.

As concerns this clone: Other DNA sequences of this sample code for an identical CDR3. This chain connects TRBV18 to TRBJ2-5, with D hard to call. Germline values: CDR1 KGHSH, CDR2 LQKENI. Trimming left V 3 bases short and J 2 bases short, with 4 bases between. CDR3 size: 12 residues. The CDR3, as DNA: TGTGCCAGCTCACCCTCTCAAGAGACCCAGTACTTC. It codes for CASSPSQETQYF.

This clone was recorded once. The chain couples TRBV5-6 to TRBJ1-1; 8 bases match TRBD1. Germline V gives CDR1 SGHDT, CDR2 YYEEEE. V trimming: 4 bases; J trimming: 4 bases; junction bases outside the gene matches: 12. There are 16 residues in the CDR3. Here the CDR3 reads CASSPRGQVAGTEAFF. The CDR3 DNA reads as TGTGCCAGCAGCCCAAGGGGACAGGTTGCGGGCACTGAAGCTTTCTTT.